This T cell receptor (beta chain) was recovered during a study of CD8+ T cells in alopecia areata. Trimming removed 5 bases at V and 4 bases at J, with 18 bases between. Germline CDR1 reads SGHTA; CDR2 reads FQGNSA. The CDR3 is 15 residues long. It was cDNA, reverse transcribed from extracted RNA, that served as the sequencing template. Profiling relied on immunoSEQ multiplex PCR, and the TCRdb table lists in-frame clones only, not all of them. The table lists about 97,000 clones, 41% of them singletons. The clonotype originates from a human donor with alopecia areata. Sequencing was performed on CD4+ T cells sorted from blood. V is TRBV7-2 and J is TRBJ2-7; the D call may be TRBD1 or TRBD2 (6 bases each). CDR3 bases: TGTGCCAGCAGCCAAAGGTGGAGGGGGTTTTACGAGCAGTACTTC. Residues: CASSQRWRGFYEQYF.